This T cell receptor (beta chain) was sequenced in a study of metastatic and nonmetastatic thyroid tumors. Nobody among the patients had been given any treatment before thyroid surgery. This clone was counted at least ten times. Using MiXCR, TCRdb reanalyzed the PCR reads. The sample has 9,000 to 10,000 clones, roughly 9.7% seen once. The sequencing sample was made of tumor tissue. The clonotype was recovered from a female donor with papillary thyroid cancer or a benign thyroid nodule (not recorded which). Some clones in this sample may be carry-over from other donors' samples.

The CDR3 spells CASSLGLAASDEQFF. As DNA, the CDR3 is TGTGCCAGCAGCTTGGGACTAGCGGCCAGCGATGAGCAGTTCTTC. The chain couples TRBV5-4 to TRBJ2-1; TRBD2 agrees at 9 bases. Trimming took 0 bases from V and 8 from J; bases not matched to a gene: 6. Looked up from germline, CDR1 is SGHNT and CDR2 is YYREEE (reference sequence). CDR3 length: 15 amino acids.